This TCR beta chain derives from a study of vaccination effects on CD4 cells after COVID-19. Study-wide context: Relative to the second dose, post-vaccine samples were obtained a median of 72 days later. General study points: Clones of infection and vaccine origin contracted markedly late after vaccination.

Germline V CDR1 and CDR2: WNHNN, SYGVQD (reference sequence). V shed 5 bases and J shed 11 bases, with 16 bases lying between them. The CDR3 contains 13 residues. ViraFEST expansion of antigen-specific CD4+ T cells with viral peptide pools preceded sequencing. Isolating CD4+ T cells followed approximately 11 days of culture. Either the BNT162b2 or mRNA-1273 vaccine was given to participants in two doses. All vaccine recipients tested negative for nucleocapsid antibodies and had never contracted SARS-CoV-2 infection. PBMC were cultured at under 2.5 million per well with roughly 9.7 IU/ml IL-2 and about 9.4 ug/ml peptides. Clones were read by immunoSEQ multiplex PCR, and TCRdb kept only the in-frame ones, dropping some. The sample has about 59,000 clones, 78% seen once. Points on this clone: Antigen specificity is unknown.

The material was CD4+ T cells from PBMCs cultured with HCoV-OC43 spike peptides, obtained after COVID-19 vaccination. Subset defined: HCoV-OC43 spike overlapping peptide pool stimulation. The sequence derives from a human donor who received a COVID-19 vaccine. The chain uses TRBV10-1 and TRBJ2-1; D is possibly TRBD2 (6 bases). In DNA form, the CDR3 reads TGCGCCAGCAGTCGACGGGGGACCACTAAGCAGTTCTTC. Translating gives CASSRRGTTKQFF.